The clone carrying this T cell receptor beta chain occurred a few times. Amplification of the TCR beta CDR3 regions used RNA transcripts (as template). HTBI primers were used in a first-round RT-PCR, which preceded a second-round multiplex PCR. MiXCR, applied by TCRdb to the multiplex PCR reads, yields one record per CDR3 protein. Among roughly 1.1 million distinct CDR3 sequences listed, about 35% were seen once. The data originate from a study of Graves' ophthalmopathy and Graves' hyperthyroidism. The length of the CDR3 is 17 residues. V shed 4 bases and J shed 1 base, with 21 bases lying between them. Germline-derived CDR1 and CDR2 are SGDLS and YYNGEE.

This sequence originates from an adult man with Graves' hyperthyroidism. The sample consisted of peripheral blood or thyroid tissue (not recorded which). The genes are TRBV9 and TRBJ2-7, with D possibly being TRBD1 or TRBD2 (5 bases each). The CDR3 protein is CASSNQVGEMGSYEQYF. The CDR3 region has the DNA TGTGCCAGCAGCAATCAGGTGGGGGAGATGGGTTCCTACGAGCAGTACTTC.